Given below is one T cell receptor (beta chain) in context. No antigen is known for it. No much larger clone exists at a distance of one base, and base qualities are not known. The data originate from a study of blood T cell repertoires in COVID-19 (dated by TCRdb to 2019 to 2021). With regard to the full study: Samples covering the acute and convalescent phases of COVID-19 were provided by collaborators in the United States, Italy and Spain. The material from the prospective study consisted of cDNA or gDNA derived from T cells, B-cell-depleted T cells, or PBMCs. The dataset comprised deeply sampled blood TCRbeta repertoires from subjects exposed to, actively infected with, or recovered from COVID-19. The repertoires were released in a freely available public database intended as a resource for research on the immune response to SARS-CoV-2. Samples came from the ongoing ImmuneRACE study (first 160 participants) plus 1,254 subjects from 6 global collaborators. The sample metadata nearly always contained a de-identified subject ID, COVID-19 status, age in years and sex. Where HLA class I and class II types were available, the types were taken from metadata supplied by the sample provider, not from assay-based typing.

The research as a whole found: Clinical and demographic metadata were provided uncurated, with the amount varying by source and participant.

Reading the germline V gene (reference sequence) gives CDR1 LNHDA and CDR2 SQIVND. The CDR3 goes from the cysteine to the phenylalanine over 14 residues. Only the CDR3 DNA is retained, 42 bases long and in frame from the first base. V is cut by 6 bases and J by 9 bases, and the space between the germline ends is 15 bases. The immunoSEQ Assay, a bias-controlled multiplex PCR, was used to amplify TCRbeta CDR3 regions from genomic DNA. Per the original workflow: The number of nucleated cells in each sample was estimated by amplification of reference gene primers within the assay. To quantify the absolute abundance of each unique TCRbeta CDR3 rearrangement, sequence reads were collapsed and filtered. For each sample, productive Simpson clonality was calculated by taking the square root of Simpson's diversity index across productive rearrangements. TCRdb's version of the immuneACCESS table is confined to in-frame rearrangements and falls short of the full clone set. An unresolved V gene accounts for under half of the shortfall where checked; the remainder is of unknown origin. V and J calls plus clone size are reproduced from that table; the DNA served to infer D and trimming. In this sample the table shows roughly 260,000 clones, approximately 82% of which occur a single time. Roughly 3.1% of the sample rests with the top ten.

Each collaborating institution followed its own protocols to collect whole blood in K2EDTA tubes. For TCRbeta analysis, collaborators shipped samples in one of three forms: frozen whole blood, isolated PBMCs, or DNA extracted from either of those sample types. The TCR originated in a woman younger than 35 with acute or convalescent COVID-19. The specimen sequenced was peripheral blood. The chain joins TRBV19 to TRBJ1-6, with TRBD1 tentatively as D gene (6 bases match). The DNA is as follows: TGTGCCAGTAGCATGACAGGTCGCAGTTCACCCCTCCACTTT. This encodes CASSMTGRSSPLHF.